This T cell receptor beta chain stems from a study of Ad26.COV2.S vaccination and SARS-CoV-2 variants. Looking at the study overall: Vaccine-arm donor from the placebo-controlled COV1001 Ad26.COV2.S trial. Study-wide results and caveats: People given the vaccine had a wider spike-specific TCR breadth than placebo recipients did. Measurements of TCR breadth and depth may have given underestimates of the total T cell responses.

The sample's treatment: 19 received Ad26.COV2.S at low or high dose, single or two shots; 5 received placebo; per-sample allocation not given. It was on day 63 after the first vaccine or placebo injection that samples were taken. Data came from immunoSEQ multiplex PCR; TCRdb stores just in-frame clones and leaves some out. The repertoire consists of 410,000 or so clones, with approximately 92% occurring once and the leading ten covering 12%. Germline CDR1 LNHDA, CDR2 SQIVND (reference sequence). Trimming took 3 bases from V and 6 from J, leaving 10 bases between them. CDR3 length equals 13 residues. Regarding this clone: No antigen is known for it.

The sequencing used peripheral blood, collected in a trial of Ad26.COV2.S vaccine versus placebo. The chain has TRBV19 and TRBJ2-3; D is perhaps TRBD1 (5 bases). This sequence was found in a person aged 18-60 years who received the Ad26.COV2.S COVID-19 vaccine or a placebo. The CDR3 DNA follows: TGTGCCAGTAGTATCGGCAGGGATGATACGCAGTATTTT. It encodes CASSIGRDDTQYF.